This T cell receptor beta chain comes out of a study of cytomegalovirus exposure and HLA in healthy donors. The V end was cut by 5 bases, the J end by 7 bases, with 21 bases between. Germline CDR1 and CDR2: SEHNR and FQNEAQ (reference sequence). The CDR3 is made up of 16 amino acids. This clone appeared once. The target antigen is unknown. Primers for the PCR totalled 60 Vbeta and 13 Jbeta. Data came from immunoSEQ multiplex PCR; TCRdb stores just in-frame clones and leaves some out. The sample comprises a few hundred thousand clones, approximately 91% of which are singletons, and about 1.7% rests with the top ten. Points from the study as a whole: Associated with cytomegalovirus, according to the listing, were 150 to 200 TCR beta chains.

Sequences were obtained from PBMCs. The clonotype originates from a girl aged 2 to 10 in good health and CMV-seronegative. This chain connects TRBV7-9 to TRBJ2-1, with a weak D call TRBD2 (5 bases). CDR3 in amino acids: CASSTPLRVGGNEQFF. CDR3 DNA: TGTGCCAGCAGCACCCCTTTGCGGGTTGGTGGGAATGAGCAGTTCTTC.